This note documents a single T cell receptor (beta chain) sequence. The antigen remains unidentified. A read error may explain this, as a much larger clone is one base away. Amplification of TCR beta CDR3 regions used RNA transcripts. First-round RT-PCR relied on HTBI primers, and a second-round multiplex PCR came next. Each CDR3 protein gets one entry after TCRdb re-called the multiplex PCR reads with MiXCR. The sample shows about 640,000 distinct CDR3 sequences, more than 40% of them seen only once. This entry belongs to a study of Graves' ophthalmopathy and Graves' hyperthyroidism. CDR3 length: 12 residues. The germline V and J ends were trimmed by 4 bases and 9 bases, with 9 bases remaining between them. Germline loops: CDR1 SGHTA, CDR2 FQGNSA. General study findings and limits: The blood repertoire also included most expanded thyroid clonotypes above 0.001 frequency.

The receptor's source is an adult man with Graves' ophthalmopathy. What was sequenced was peripheral blood. The rearrangement uses TRBV7-2 and TRBJ2-2; no clear D. CDR3 protein: CASSSRSRELFF. The CDR3 coding sequence is TGTGCCAGCAGCTCCCGGTCCAGGGAGCTGTTTTTT.